This T cell receptor (beta chain) derives from a study of OX40 agonist ivuxolimab in advanced cancers. Study background: Ivuxolimab, an agonistic anti-OX40 (CD134) antibody, was given to patients. Overall study findings and caveats: CD4+ T cells averaged fewer expanded clones than CD8+ T cells. Also present in some nonresponders was a low level of normalized T-cell clonal expansion.

TCRdb's copy holds only in-frame clones and misses some; the assay was immunoSEQ multiplex PCR. The repertoire holds about 25,000 clones, with approximately 78% as singletons. Concerning this clone itself: The antigen is undetermined.

The length of the CDR3 is 16 residues. V trimming: 3 bases; J trimming: 4 bases; junction bases outside the gene matches: 4. Germline lookup yields CDR1 MDHEN and CDR2 SYDVKM. The receptor was isolated from an adult with an advanced solid tumor such as melanoma, head and neck, liver or kidney cancer. Sequencing was performed on CD4+ or CD8+ T cells sorted from blood, taken in a trial of the OX40 agonist ivuxolimab. The V call is TRBV28, the J call TRBJ2-3, with 13 nucleotides matching TRBD2. The CDR3 is CASSFLGLAGADTQYF. As DNA, the CDR3 is TGTGCCAGCAGTTTCCTAGGACTAGCGGGGGCAGATACGCAGTATTTT. Drawing the rest from reference TRBV28 and TRBJ2-3, the complete variable domain is DVKVTQSSRYLVKRTGEKVFLECVQDMDHENMFWYRQDPGLGLRLIYFSYDVKMKEKGDIPEGYSVSREKKERFSLILESASTNQTSMYLCASSFLGLAGADTQYFGPGTRLTVL.